This TCR beta chain was retrieved from a study of siplizumab effects on memory and regulatory T cells. Study outcomes and limitations: Only a minority of proliferating CD4+ or CD8+ clones had an assignable naive or memory phenotype, with roughly 75-97% lacking one. Proof of suppressive function in proliferating Tregs from siplizumab cultures was not established. Apparently more diverse than memory cells, naive T cells also seemed major alloresponse contributors.

The germline V gene has CDR1 MNHEY and CDR2 SVGAGI. The V and J ends lost 6 bases and 5 bases, in that order; junction bases with no gene match: 9. The CDR3 contains 14 residues. Assay: immunoSEQ multiplex PCR; the TCRdb copy retains only in-frame clones and omits some. The sample carries 100,000 or so clones, about 90% recorded once. For this clone: As yet, its antigen is unknown.

The chain uses TRBV6-5 and TRBJ1-2; TRBD1 matches at 7 bases. The TCR comes from a human donor in good health. The sequenced sample consisted of CD4+ T cells sorted from blood. CDR3 nucleotides: TGTGCCAGCAGCCCTATGACAGGGACATATGGCTACACCTTC. Amino acids: CASSPMTGTYGYTF.